The next 20 T cell receptor beta chains were all read from a single sample in a study of neurological immune-mediated disorders. A single record per CDR3 protein comes from TCRdb applying MiXCR to the 5' RACE reads. The sample has some 30,000 distinct CDR3 sequences, roughly a sixth seen once; the top ten hold around 5%. Time point described: technical triplicate 3. The sample consisted of CD4+ T cells from blood. These receptors all stem from a female donor with HTLV-1-associated myelopathy (HAM/TSP).

This clonotype is judged large. This chain connects TRBV7-2 to TRBJ2-6; the D is unclear. This CDR3 contains 16 residues. In germline, CDR1 is SGHTA, CDR2 FQGNSA. Trimming took 2 bases from V and 4 from J, leaving 12 bases between them. CDR3 bases: TGTGCCAGCAGCTTAACCCTCATTTGGGGGGCCAACGTCCTGACTTTC. It specifies CASSLTLIWGANVLTF.

By its share, this clonotype is medium-sized. The genes are TRBV24-1 and TRBJ2-7; D is possibly TRBD1 (6 bases). V was trimmed by 6 bases and J by 3 bases, leaving 8 bases between them. Germline assignment: CDR1 KGHDR and CDR2 SFDVKD. The CDR3 is 12 amino acids. The DNA for the CDR3 is TGTGCCACCAGTCAGGGGAGCTACGAGCAGTACTTC. Its translation: CATSQGSYEQYF.

This clonotype has ten or more counts. The V call is TRBV5-1, the J call TRBJ2-4; the match to TRBD1 covers 8 bases. The length of the CDR3 is 14 residues. Per germline, CDR1 SGHRS and CDR2 YFSETQ. With V trimmed by 4 bases and J by 8 bases, 8 bases remained unmatched. The CDR3 is CASSHGQGSDIQYF. The CDR3 bases are TGCGCCAGCAGCCACGGACAGGGATCGGACATTCAGTACTTC.

This clonotype turned up a few times. The gene calls are TRBV6-6 and TRBJ2-3; D remains ambiguous. CDR3 length: 15 amino acids. Germline CDR1 is MNHNY and CDR2 is SVGAGI (reference sequence). V dropped 0 bases and J dropped 0 bases, with 7 bases sitting between them. CDR3 sequence: CASSYSRPSTDTQYF. Here the CDR3 DNA reads TGTGCCAGCAGTTACTCTCGCCCTAGCACAGATACGCAGTATTTT.

This clonotype was detected many times. This CDR3 reads CASSQPSGAITDTQYF. As DNA, the CDR3 is TGTGCCAGCAGCCAACCGTCGGGGGCCATCACAGATACGCAGTATTTT. The chain employs TRBV7-9 and TRBJ2-3; D may correspond to TRBD1 or TRBD2 (6 bases each). Germline values: CDR1 SEHNR, CDR2 FQNEAQ (reference sequence). The V gene lost 5 bases and the J gene lost 2 bases, with 17 bases spanning the gap. The CDR3 covers 16 residues.

V gene TRBV20-1 combines with J gene TRBJ1-6; 7 bases are shared with TRBD1. Per germline, CDR1 DFQATT and CDR2 SNEGSKA (reference sequence). V lost 6 bases and J lost 1; bases outside the gene matches: 3. The CDR3 runs 14 residues. The CDR3 DNA sequence: TGCAGTGCGAGGGACAGTTCCTATAATTCACCCCTCCACTTT. Residues: CSARDSSYNSPLHF.

Of note for this clonotype: A much larger clone differs from this one at a single base, so this may be a read error. The chain recombines TRBV7-2 with TRBJ2-2; 8 nucleotides align to TRBD2. This CDR3 contains 15 residues. CDR1 and CDR2 from the germline V gene are SGHTA and FQGNSA. CDR3 residues: CASSLGGRNTGKLFF. CDR3 in DNA: TGTGCCAGCAGCTTAGGCGGGAGGAACACCGGGAAGCTGTTTTTT.

This clonotype was seen ten or more times. The CDR3 loop reads CAISPGPRGGYTF. The CDR3, as DNA: TGTGCCATCAGTCCCGGGCCCAGAGGAGGCTACACCTTC. The V call is TRBV10-3, the J call TRBJ1-2, with D uncertain. V lost 5 bases, J lost 8 bases, and 15 bases lay in between. The CDR3 contains 13 residues. CDR1 is ENHRY and CDR2 is SYGVKD in the germline V gene.

This clonotype appeared many times. V is TRBV6-1 and J is TRBJ2-5; 14 nucleotides agree with TRBD2. CDR3 length equals 20 residues. Germline V gene data show CDR1 as MNHNS and CDR2 as SASEGT. With V trimmed by 2 bases and J by 2 bases, 13 bases remained unmatched. For the CDR3, the DNA is TGTGCCAGCAGTGAATCCACGGGACTAGCGGGAGTGGCAGCACAAGAGACCCAGTACTTC. Amino acid sequence: CASSESTGLAGVAAQETQYF.

This rearrangement joins TRBV5-1 to TRBJ2-3; a weak D match, TRBD2 (6 bases). CDR3 length: 14 residues. CDR1 and CDR2 from the germline V gene are SGHRS and YFSETQ. Trimming stripped 5 bases from V and 0 bases from J, with 10 bases between. The CDR3, as DNA: TGCGCCAGCAGTGACGGGGGAAGCACAGATACGCAGTATTTT. Amino acids: CASSDGGSTDTQYF.

This clonotype occurred many times. The chain has TRBV2 and TRBJ1-2; TRBD1 agrees at 7 bases. Germline trimming cut 7 bases from V and 4 bases from J; bases unmatched to any gene: 12. The CDR3 consists of 15 residues. Looked up from germline, CDR1 is SNHLY and CDR2 is FYNNEI. CDR3 sequence reads: CASNGDRFVSYGYTF. The DNA of the CDR3 is TGTGCCAGCAATGGGGACAGATTCGTCAGCTATGGCTACACCTTC.

This clonotype was observed many times. This chain joins TRBV20-1 and TRBJ2-1; 9 bases match TRBD2. Losses at the gene ends were 5 bases for V and 4 bases for J; bases not matched to a gene: 9. The CDR3 has 15 residues. In germline, CDR1 is DFQATT, CDR2 SNEGSKA (reference sequence). CDR3 in amino acids: CSAPRLAGLYNEQFF. The CDR3 DNA reads TGCAGTGCTCCTCGGCTAGCGGGACTATACAATGAGCAGTTCTTC.

V and J are TRBV20-1 and TRBJ2-3; 9 bases map to TRBD2. Germline values: CDR1 DFQATT, CDR2 SNEGSKA (reference sequence). The junction had 8 bases not matched to a gene; V was cut back by 0 bases and J by 4 bases. The length of the CDR3 is 16 residues. CDR3 bases: TGCAGTGCTAGAGATCTTGGCGGGGGGGCGGCAGATACGCAGTATTTT. Protein: CSARDLGGGAADTQYF.

This clonotype came up many times. The chain recombines TRBV5-1 with TRBJ2-6; possibly TRBD2 for D (6 bases). Germline CDR1 is SGHRS and CDR2 is YFSETQ. This CDR3 comprises 17 residues. Trimming stripped 4 bases from V and 6 bases from J, with 20 bases between. This CDR3 is CASSPGTSPGMANVLTF. In nucleotides, the CDR3 is TGCGCCAGCAGCCCTGGGACTTCTCCCGGGATGGCCAACGTCCTGACTTTC.

This clonotype was recorded at least ten times. The J gene is TRBJ2-2, the V gene TRBV10-3; D not certain. The V and J ends lost 4 bases and 3 bases respectively, with 9 bases between them. Germline loops: CDR1 ENHRY, CDR2 SYGVKD. The CDR3 covers 14 residues. The CDR3 DNA sequence: TGTGCCATCAGTGGCGACTCATACACCGGGGAGCTGTTTTTT. Amino acid sequence: CAISGDSYTGELFF.

Ten or more counts support this clonotype. This sequence joins TRBV28 and TRBJ2-7; perhaps TRBD1 as D (5 bases). Germline CDR1 MDHEN, CDR2 SYDVKM. V lost 6 bases, J lost 7 bases, and 7 bases lay in between. This CDR3 is 10 amino acids long. The chain's CDR3 is CASRQGEQYF. The CDR3 DNA sequence: TGTGCCAGCAGGCAGGGAGAGCAGTACTTC.

At least ten counts were recorded for this clonotype. The chain joins TRBV5-1 to TRBJ2-7; 8 bases match TRBD2. The CDR3 spans 16 residues. Trimming took 0 bases from V and 5 from J; bases not matched to a gene: 10. Germline loops: CDR1 SGHRS, CDR2 YFSETQ. CDR3 bases: TGCGCCAGCAGCTTGGGGGGGACCCTAGCGGGCCACGAGCAGTACTTC. Encoded protein: CASSLGGTLAGHEQYF.

This clonotype was seen many times. The gene calls are TRBV7-9 and TRBJ2-7, with D possibly matching TRBD2 (5 bases). From germline, CDR1 is SEHNR and CDR2 FQNEAQ (reference sequence). The V end lost 0 bases, the J end lost 0 bases, and 6 bases lay between the germline ends. The CDR3 contains 14 residues. Here the CDR3 reads CASSLAGNSYEQYF. CDR3 sequence (DNA): TGTGCCAGCAGCTTAGCCGGGAACTCCTACGAGCAGTACTTC. Filled out from reference TRBV7-9 and TRBJ2-7, the complete variable domain reads DTGVSQNPRHKITKRGQNVTFRCDPISEHNRLYWYRQTLGQGPEFLTYFQNEAQLEKSRLLSDRFSAERPKGSFSTLEIQRTEQGDSAMYLCASSLAGNSYEQYFGPGTRLTVT.

This clonotype has at least ten counts. This chain connects TRBV7-2 to TRBJ2-3; unclear D gene. The CDR3 consists of 13 residues. Trimming shortened V by 3 bases and J by 4 bases, and 8 bases separated the two germline ends. Germline CDR1 is SGHTA and CDR2 is FQGNSA. The CDR3 here is CASSLRTPDTQYF. The CDR3 nucleotides are TGTGCCAGCAGCTTGCGGACCCCAGATACGCAGTATTTT. Complete variable domain (other parts from reference TRBV7-2 and TRBJ2-3): GAGVSQSPSNKVTEKGKDVELRCDPISGHTALYWYRQSLGQGLEFLIYFQGNSAPDKSGLPSDRFSAERTGGSVSTLTIQRTQQEDSAVYLCASSLRTPDTQYFGPGTRLTVL.

In its sample, this clonotype was seen many times. The chain links TRBV3-1 to TRBJ1-2; D might be TRBD1 (6 bases). The CDR3 runs 15 residues. Germline CDR1 and CDR2: LGHDT and YNNKEL (reference sequence). V lost 1 base, J lost 4 bases, and 13 bases lay in between. The CDR3 spells CASSQGYQGTYGYTF. The CDR3, as DNA: TGTGCCAGCAGCCAAGGCTACCAGGGGACCTATGGCTACACCTTC.